This T cell receptor (beta chain) is drawn from a study of CD8 T cells in ankylosing spondylitis. Study-wide results and caveats: Earlier authors reported some of these motif variants in reactive arthritis synovial fluid and blood.

TCRdb re-analysed the 5' RACE reads in MiXCR, keeping a single row per CDR3 protein. The table includes under 250,000 distinct CDR3 sequences, approximately 7.6% detected once. This CDR3 has 15 amino acids. Germline V gene data show CDR1 as SGHVS and CDR2 as FQNEAQ. V was clipped by 1 base and J by 3 bases, with 12 bases between them. This clonotype was observed many times. Its matching antigen is unknown. The rearrangement uses TRBV7-8 and TRBJ1-1; D remains unclear. Specimen: blood, either unsorted or a sorted T cell fraction (not recorded which). This receptor was identified in a female donor with ankylosing spondylitis or in good health (not recorded which). The CDR3 loop is CASSLELGYYTEAFF. CDR3 coding DNA: TGTGCCAGCAGCTTAGAGCTGGGATACTACACTGAAGCTTTCTTT. Filled out from reference TRBV7-8 and TRBJ1-1, the complete variable domain reads GAGVSQSPRYKVAKRGQDVALRCDPISGHVSLFWYQQALGQGPEFLTYFQNEAQLDKSGLPSDRFFAERPEGSVSTLKIQRTQQEDSAVYLCASSLELGYYTEAFFGQGTRLTVV.